The 7 T cell receptor beta chains in this list originate from one sample, sequenced in a study of technical replicates of blood from several donors. The table came from immunoSEQ multiplex PCR; TCRdb's copy has only in-frame clones and leaves some out. Of over 55,000 clones listed, 91% are singletons. Material for sequencing was PBMCs. The receptors stem from a human donor in good health. Some clones in this sample may be carry-over from other donors' samples.

This chain uses TRBV7-6 with TRBJ1-3; 7 nucleotides match TRBD1. CDR1 is SGHVS and CDR2 is FNYEAQ in the germline V gene. This CDR3 has 17 amino acids. Trimming took 1 base from V and 0 from J; bases not matched to a gene: 6. The CDR3 sequence: CASSLGGTVLSGNTIYF. CDR3 nucleotide sequence: TGTGCCAGCAGCTTAGGCGGGACAGTCCTCTCTGGAAACACCATATATTTT.

The chain carries TRBV9 and TRBJ2-7, with TRBD2 matching 9 bases. The germline V gene has CDR1 SGDLS and CDR2 YYNGEE. The trim removed 0 bases at V and 3 bases at J, leaving 4 bases unmatched. CDR3 length equals 15 residues. The CDR3 DNA sequence: TGTGCCAGCAGCGTAGGCCCTAGCGGGAACTACGAGCAGTACTTC. This gives the protein CASSVGPSGNYEQYF.

The chain is built from TRBV2 and TRBJ2-3; no reliable D call. CDR1 and CDR2 (germline): SNHLY, FYNNEI. V lost 3 bases and J 0 bases, leaving 16 bases between the germline ends. The CDR3 has 17 residues. The CDR3 reads CASSDPLTPFSTDTQYF. In DNA, the CDR3 is TGTGCCAGCAGTGACCCGCTGACTCCCTTTAGCACAGATACGCAGTATTTT.

This chain joins TRBV6-5 and TRBJ1-5, with D hard to call. Germline loops: CDR1 MNHEY, CDR2 SVGAGI. Trimming took off 0 bases at V and 7 bases at J, with 7 bases between the two ends. CDR3 size: 13 residues. This CDR3 is CASSYSTGQPQHF. The CDR3, as DNA: TGTGCCAGCAGTTACTCGACTGGGCAGCCCCAGCATTTT.

The V call is TRBV5-6, the J call TRBJ2-6; unclear D gene. Trimming stripped 4 bases from V and 0 bases from J, with 11 bases between. CDR1 and CDR2 (germline): SGHDT, YYEEEE. This CDR3 contains 16 residues. CDR3 protein: CASSALPSSGANVLTF. The CDR3 region has the DNA TGTGCCAGCAGCGCCTTACCGAGCTCTGGGGCCAACGTCCTGACTTTC. Combining the CDR3 with reference TRBV5-6 and TRBJ2-6 gives the whole variable domain DAGVTQSPTHLIKTRGQQVTLRCSPKSGHDTVSWYQQALGQGPQFIFQYYEEEERQRGNFPDRFSGHQFPNYSSELNVNALLLGDSALYLCASSALPSSGANVLTFGAGSRLTVL.

V usage is TRBV29-1 and J usage is TRBJ2-7, with TRBD1 as a possible D gene (6 bases). Looked up from germline, CDR1 is SQVTM and CDR2 is ANQGSEA. V lost 7 bases and J 1 base, leaving 8 bases between the germline ends. The CDR3 runs to 11 residues. The CDR3 protein is CSAGQSYEQYF. The CDR3 DNA reads as TGCAGCGCAGGACAGTCCTACGAGCAGTACTTC.

This rearrangement joins TRBV18 to TRBJ2-4; 9 bases align to TRBD1. Germline V CDR1 and CDR2: KGHSH, LQKENI. V shed 6 bases and J 8 bases; nucleotides not matched to a gene: 11. This CDR3 region has 15 residues. The CDR3 bases are TGTGCCAGCTCTCCTCAACCCACAGGGGGCGACATTCAGTACTTC. Translated, it gives CASSPQPTGGDIQYF.